Each of the 14 T cell receptor beta chains below was sequenced from the same sample in a study of T cell responses to AZD1222 COVID-19 vaccine. The method was immunoSEQ multiplex PCR; TCRdb's version includes in-frame clones alone and lacks a portion of them. The sample lists roughly 30,000 clones; about four fifths were seen once. The source was peripheral blood, collected 28 days after the second AZD1222 dose. The origin of the receptors is an adult who received the AZD1222 COVID-19 vaccine.

The J gene is TRBJ1-1, the V gene TRBV7-8; tentatively, D is TRBD1 (6 bases). The CDR3 has 13 amino acids. The germline V and J ends were trimmed by 5 bases and 7 bases, with 14 bases remaining between them. Germline assignment: CDR1 SGHVS and CDR2 FQNEAQ. In DNA, the CDR3 is TGTGCCAGCAGCATAACCAGGGACATTGAAGCTTTCTTT. It codes for CASSITRDIEAFF.

The chain has TRBV4-3 and TRBJ1-1, with a tentative D call TRBD1 (6 bases). The germline V gene has CDR1 LGHNA and CDR2 YSLEER. The CDR3 has 15 residues. The ends were cut back, 2 bases at V and 5 bases at J, with 15 bases in the middle. CDR3 DNA: TGCGCCAGCAGCCAAACAGGGATTTGGGATACTGAAGCTTTCTTT. Protein sequence: CASSQTGIWDTEAFF.

The rearrangement links TRBV4-1 to TRBJ2-3; D may be TRBD2 (6 bases). The CDR3 totals 17 residues. In germline, CDR1 is MGHRA, CDR2 YSYEKL. The germline V and J ends were trimmed by 0 bases and 2 bases, with 15 bases remaining between them. CDR3 protein: CASSQDVLSGYTDTQYF. The CDR3, as DNA: TGCGCCAGCAGCCAAGATGTCTTGAGCGGGTACACAGATACGCAGTATTTT.

The rearrangement joins TRBV23-1 to TRBJ1-5, with TRBD1 as a possible D gene (5 bases). TRBV23-1 is annotated as an ORF whose role is uncertain. V was trimmed by 1 base and J by 4 bases, leaving 23 bases between them. The CDR3 covers 19 residues. CDR3 in amino acids: CASSQFLRDLLILNQPQHF. DNA for the CDR3: TGCGCCAGCAGTCAATTCCTCCGGGACCTTCTAATCCTAAATCAGCCCCAGCATTTT.

The chain carries TRBV7-2 and TRBJ1-1; 9 bases fit TRBD1. J was trimmed by 1 base and V by 6 bases; bases with no gene match: 12. The CDR3 sequence is 17 residues long. CDR1 and CDR2 (germline): SGHTA, FQGNSA. CDR3 coding DNA: TGTGCCAGCAGTTTCGACAGGGGGACGCTTTCGAACACTGAAGCTTTCTTT. As protein: CASSFDRGTLSNTEAFF.

This clone was observed a few times. The chain carries TRBV7-2 and TRBJ2-7; 8 positions agree with TRBD2. With V trimmed by 5 bases and J by 2 bases, 17 bases remained unmatched. Germline V gene lookup returns CDR1 SGHTA and CDR2 FQGNSA. This CDR3 has 18 residues. CDR3 protein: CASSEAYSGGTQTYEQYF. The CDR3, as DNA: TGTGCCAGCAGCGAAGCCTACAGCGGGGGTACCCAAACCTACGAGCAGTACTTC.

The V and J genes are TRBV7-8 and TRBJ2-5, with a possible D match to TRBD2 (5 bases). Germline CDR1 reads SGHVS; CDR2 reads FQNEAQ. This CDR3 has 15 amino acids. The V end lost 7 bases, the J end lost 7 bases, and 22 bases lay between the germline ends. CDR3 protein: CASTPSLPGMGTQYF. For the CDR3, the DNA is TGTGCCAGCACCCCGTCCTTGCCGGGAATGGGGACCCAGTACTTC. Using reference TRBV7-8 and TRBJ2-5 for the parts outside the CDR3, the full variable domain is GAGVSQSPRYKVAKRGQDVALRCDPISGHVSLFWYQQALGQGPEFLTYFQNEAQLDKSGLPSDRFFAERPEGSVSTLKIQRTQQEDSAVYLCASTPSLPGMGTQYFGPGTRLLVL.

This chain joins TRBV18 and TRBJ2-5, with 10 bases aligning to TRBD1. Germline CDR1 and CDR2: KGHSH and LQKENI. The length of the CDR3 is 17 residues. V dropped 2 bases and J dropped 1; count of bases not matched to a gene: 7. The CDR3 loop reads CASSPLPGQGIQETQYF. CDR3 DNA sequence: TGTGCCAGCTCACCATTACCGGGACAGGGGATCCAAGAGACCCAGTACTTC.

The chain is built from TRBV11-2 and TRBJ1-1; D uncertain. V was cut by 3 bases and J by 10 bases, with 6 bases left in between. Germline CDR1 SGHAT, CDR2 FQNNGV. The CDR3 contains 10 residues. This CDR3 is CASSFRRAFF. Written as DNA, the CDR3 is TGTGCCAGCAGCTTCCGGAGAGCTTTCTTT.

This clone came up once. The chain is built from TRBV30 and TRBJ2-2; 8 nucleotides align to TRBD1. CDR3 length: 16 amino acids. V gave up 3 bases and J gave up 6 bases; unmatched junction bases: 12. Germline V gene data show CDR1 as GTSNPN and CDR2 as SVGIG (reference sequence). The CDR3: CAWRLWQGAAAGELFF. Here the CDR3 DNA reads TGTGCCTGGAGGTTGTGGCAGGGGGCTGCGGCCGGGGAGCTGTTTTTT.

The V gene is TRBV6-5, the J gene TRBJ2-3; D assignment may be TRBD1 or TRBD2 (5 bases each). The germline V and J ends were trimmed by 0 bases and 3 bases, with 10 bases remaining between them. CDR1 is MNHEY, CDR2 SVGAGI, per germline. This CDR3 is 15 amino acids long. CDR3 amino acids: CASSYSGTQTDTQYF. The CDR3 region has the DNA TGTGCCAGCAGTTACTCGGGGACCCAAACAGATACGCAGTATTTT.

J is TRBJ1-6 and V is TRBV5-1; D may be TRBD1 (5 bases). Deletions cut 5 bases from V and 10 bases from J, with 16 bases between. Germline V gene sequence: CDR1 SGHRS, CDR2 YFSETQ. This CDR3 is built from 14 residues. CDR3 loop: CASRVQEGTSPLHF. CDR3 nucleotide sequence: TGCGCCAGCAGAGTACAGGAGGGGACGTCACCCCTCCACTTT.

The chain is built from TRBV7-2 and TRBJ1-4; D may be TRBD1 (6 bases). V was trimmed by 3 bases and J by 6 bases, leaving 11 bases between them. The CDR3 totals 14 residues. Germline V gene data show CDR1 as SGHTA and CDR2 as FQGNSA. The CDR3 nucleotides are TGTGCCAGCAGCTTCAACGGACAGTATGAAAAACTGTTTTTT. Translation gives CASSFNGQYEKLFF. The full variable domain, rest sourced from reference TRBV7-2 and TRBJ1-4, is GAGVSQSPSNKVTEKGKDVELRCDPISGHTALYWYRQSLGQGLEFLIYFQGNSAPDKSGLPSDRFSAERTGGSVSTLTIQRTQQEDSAVYLCASSFNGQYEKLFFGSGTQLSVL.

This chain uses TRBV20-1 with TRBJ1-4; 8 nucleotides agree with TRBD1. CDR1 is DFQATT and CDR2 is SNEGSKA in the germline V gene (reference sequence). Germline trimming cut 3 bases from V and 5 bases from J; bases unmatched to any gene: 11. The length of the CDR3 is 16 residues. The CDR3 DNA reads as TGCAGTGCTAGTCGGGCGGGACAGGCTATAAATGAAAAACTGTTTTTT. It encodes CSASRAGQAINEKLFF.